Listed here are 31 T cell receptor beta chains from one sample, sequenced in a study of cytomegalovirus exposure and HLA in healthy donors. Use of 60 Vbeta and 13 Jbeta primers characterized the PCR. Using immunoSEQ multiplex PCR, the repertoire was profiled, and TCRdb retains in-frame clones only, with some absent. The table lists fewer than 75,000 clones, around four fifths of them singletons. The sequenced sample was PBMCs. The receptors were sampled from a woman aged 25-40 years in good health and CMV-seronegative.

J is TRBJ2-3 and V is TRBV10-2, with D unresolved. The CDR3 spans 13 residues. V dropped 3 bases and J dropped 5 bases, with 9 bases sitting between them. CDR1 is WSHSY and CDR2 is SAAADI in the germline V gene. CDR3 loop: CASSDQSVDTQYF. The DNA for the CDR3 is TGCGCCAGCAGTGATCAGAGCGTAGATACGCAGTATTTT.

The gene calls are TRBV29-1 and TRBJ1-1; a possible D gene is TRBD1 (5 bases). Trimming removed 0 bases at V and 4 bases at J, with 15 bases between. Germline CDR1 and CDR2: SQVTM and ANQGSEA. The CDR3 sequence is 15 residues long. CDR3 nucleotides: TGCAGCGTTGAAGATCGGGAGGGACGATCCACTGAAGCTTTCTTT. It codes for CSVEDREGRSTEAFF.

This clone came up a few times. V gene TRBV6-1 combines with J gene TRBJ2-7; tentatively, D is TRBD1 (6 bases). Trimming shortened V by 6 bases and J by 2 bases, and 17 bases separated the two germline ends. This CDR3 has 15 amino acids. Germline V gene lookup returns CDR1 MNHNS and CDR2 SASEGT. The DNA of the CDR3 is TGTGCCAGCAGGGCTACAGGGAGCGGCGCCTACGAGCAGTACTTC. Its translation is CASRATGSGAYEQYF.

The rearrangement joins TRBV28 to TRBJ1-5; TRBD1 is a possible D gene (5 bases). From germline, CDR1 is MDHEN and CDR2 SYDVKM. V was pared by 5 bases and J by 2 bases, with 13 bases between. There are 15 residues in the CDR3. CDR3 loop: CASSTTGVGNQPQHF. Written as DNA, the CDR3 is TGTGCCAGCAGTACTACGGGGGTAGGCAATCAGCCCCAGCATTTT.

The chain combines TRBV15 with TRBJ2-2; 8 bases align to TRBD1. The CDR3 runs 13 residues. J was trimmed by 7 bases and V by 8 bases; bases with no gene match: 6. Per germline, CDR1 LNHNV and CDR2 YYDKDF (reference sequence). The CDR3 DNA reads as TGTGCCACCCTGCCAGGGGGCGGCGGGGAGCTGTTTTTT. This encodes CATLPGGGGELFF.

CDR3 DNA: TGTGCCAGCAGCTTGGACAGAGAGACCCAGTACTTC. Translation: CASSLDRETQYF. The rearrangement links TRBV5-6 to TRBJ2-5; D gene unclear. Germline values: CDR1 SGHDT, CDR2 YYEEEE. The CDR3 sequence is 12 residues long. The V end was cut by 0 bases, the J end by 4 bases, with 4 bases between.

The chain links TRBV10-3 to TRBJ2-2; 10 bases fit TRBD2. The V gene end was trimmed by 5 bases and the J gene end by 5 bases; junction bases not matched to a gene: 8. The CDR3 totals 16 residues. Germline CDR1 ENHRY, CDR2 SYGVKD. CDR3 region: CAISSGTSDPTGELFF. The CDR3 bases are TGTGCCATCAGTTCCGGGACTAGCGACCCTACCGGGGAGCTGTTTTTT.

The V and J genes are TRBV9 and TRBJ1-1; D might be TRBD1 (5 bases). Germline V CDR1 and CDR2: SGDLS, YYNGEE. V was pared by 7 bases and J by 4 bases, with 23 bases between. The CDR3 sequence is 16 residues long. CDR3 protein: CASRRGAGWVGTEAFF. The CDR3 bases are TGTGCCAGCCGCCGCGGGGCAGGGTGGGTCGGCACTGAAGCTTTCTTT.

The CDR3 loop is CASSVLAGGKDTQYF. CDR3 DNA: TGTGCCAGCAGCGTTCTAGCGGGGGGAAAAGATACGCAGTATTTT. This chain uses TRBV9 with TRBJ2-3, with 11 positions matching TRBD2. V was clipped by 2 bases and J by 5 bases; unmatched bases: 4. The CDR3 is 15 amino acids. Germline CDR1 SGDLS, CDR2 YYNGEE.

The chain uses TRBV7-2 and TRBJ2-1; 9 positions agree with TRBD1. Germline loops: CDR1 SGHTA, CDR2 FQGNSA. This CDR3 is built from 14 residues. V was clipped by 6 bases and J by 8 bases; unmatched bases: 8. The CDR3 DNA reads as TGTGCCAGCAGTCCGGGACAGGGTTACTATGAGCAGTTCTTC. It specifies CASSPGQGYYEQFF.

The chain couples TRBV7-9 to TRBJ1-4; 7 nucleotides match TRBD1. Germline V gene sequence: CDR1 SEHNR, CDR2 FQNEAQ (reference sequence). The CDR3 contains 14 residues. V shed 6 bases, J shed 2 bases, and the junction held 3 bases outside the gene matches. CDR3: CASRPGQTNEKLFF. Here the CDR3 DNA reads TGTGCCAGCAGACCGGGACAGACTAATGAAAAACTGTTTTTT.

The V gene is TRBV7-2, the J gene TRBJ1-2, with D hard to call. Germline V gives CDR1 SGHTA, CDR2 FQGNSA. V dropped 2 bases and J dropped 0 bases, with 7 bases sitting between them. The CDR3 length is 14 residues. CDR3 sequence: CASSLTGANYGYTF. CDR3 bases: TGTGCCAGCAGCTTAACCGGGGCTAACTATGGCTACACCTTC. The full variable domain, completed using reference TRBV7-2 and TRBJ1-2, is GAGVSQSPSNKVTEKGKDVELRCDPISGHTALYWYRQSLGQGLEFLIYFQGNSAPDKSGLPSDRFSAERTGGSVSTLTIQRTQQEDSAVYLCASSLTGANYGYTFGSGTRLTVV.

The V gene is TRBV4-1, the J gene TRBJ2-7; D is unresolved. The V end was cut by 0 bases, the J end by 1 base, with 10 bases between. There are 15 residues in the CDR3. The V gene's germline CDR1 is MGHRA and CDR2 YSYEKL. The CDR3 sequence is CASSQEWRRSYEQYF. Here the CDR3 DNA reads TGCGCCAGCAGCCAAGAATGGAGAAGGTCCTACGAGCAGTACTTC.

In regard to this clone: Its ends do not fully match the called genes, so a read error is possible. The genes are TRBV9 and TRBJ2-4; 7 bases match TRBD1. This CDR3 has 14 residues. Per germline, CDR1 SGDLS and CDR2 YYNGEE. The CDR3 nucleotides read TGTGCCAGCAGCCCGTCCGGGACAGATAACATCCAGTACTTC. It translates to CASSPSGTDNIQYF. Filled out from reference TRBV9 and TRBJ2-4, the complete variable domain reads DSGVTQTPKHLITATGQRVTLRCSPRSGDLSVYWYQQSLDQGLQFLIQYYNGEERAKGNILERFSAQQFPDLHSELNLSSLELGDSALYFCASSPSGTDNIQYFGAGTRLSVL.

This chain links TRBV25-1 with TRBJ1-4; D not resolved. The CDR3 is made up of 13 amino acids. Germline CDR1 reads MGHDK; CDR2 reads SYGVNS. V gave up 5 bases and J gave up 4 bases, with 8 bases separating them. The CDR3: CASSPGINEKLFF. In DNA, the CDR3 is TGTGCCAGCAGTCCCGGGATTAATGAAAAACTGTTTTTT.

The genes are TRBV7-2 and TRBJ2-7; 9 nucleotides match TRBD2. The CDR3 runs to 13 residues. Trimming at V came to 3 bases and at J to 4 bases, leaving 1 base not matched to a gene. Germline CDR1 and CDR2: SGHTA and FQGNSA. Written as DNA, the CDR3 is TGTGCCAGCAGCTTTAGCGGGAGTTACGAGCAGTACTTC. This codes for CASSFSGSYEQYF.

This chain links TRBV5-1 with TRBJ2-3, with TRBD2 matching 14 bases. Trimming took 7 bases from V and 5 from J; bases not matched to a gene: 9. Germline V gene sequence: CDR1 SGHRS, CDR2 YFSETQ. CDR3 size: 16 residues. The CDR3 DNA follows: TGCGCCAGCGGAACTGGGACTAGCGGGAGCGTAGATACGCAGTATTTT. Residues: CASGTGTSGSVDTQYF.

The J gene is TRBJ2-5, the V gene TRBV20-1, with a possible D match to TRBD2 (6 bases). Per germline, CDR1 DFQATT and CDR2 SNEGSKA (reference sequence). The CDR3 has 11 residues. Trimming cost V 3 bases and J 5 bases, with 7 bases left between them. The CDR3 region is CSASGGETQYF. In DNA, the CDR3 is TGCAGTGCTAGCGGGGGTGAGACCCAGTACTTC.

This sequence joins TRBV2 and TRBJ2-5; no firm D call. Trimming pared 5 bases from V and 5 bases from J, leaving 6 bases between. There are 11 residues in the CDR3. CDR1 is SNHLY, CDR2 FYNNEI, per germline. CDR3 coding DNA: TGTGCCAGCAGTCAGAGGGAGACCCAGTACTTC. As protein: CASSQRETQYF.

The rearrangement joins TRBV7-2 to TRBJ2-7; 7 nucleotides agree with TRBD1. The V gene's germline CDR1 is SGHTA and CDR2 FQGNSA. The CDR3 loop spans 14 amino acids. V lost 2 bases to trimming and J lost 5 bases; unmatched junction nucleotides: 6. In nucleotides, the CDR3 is TGTGCCAGCAGCTTAACAGGGGTGTTCCACGAGCAGTACTTC. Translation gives CASSLTGVFHEQYF.

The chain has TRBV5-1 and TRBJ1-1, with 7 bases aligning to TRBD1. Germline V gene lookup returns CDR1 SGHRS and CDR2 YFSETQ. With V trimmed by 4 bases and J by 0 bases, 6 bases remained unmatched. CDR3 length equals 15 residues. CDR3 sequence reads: CASSPLQGMNTEAFF. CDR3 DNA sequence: TGCGCCAGCAGCCCCCTACAGGGGATGAACACTGAAGCTTTCTTT.

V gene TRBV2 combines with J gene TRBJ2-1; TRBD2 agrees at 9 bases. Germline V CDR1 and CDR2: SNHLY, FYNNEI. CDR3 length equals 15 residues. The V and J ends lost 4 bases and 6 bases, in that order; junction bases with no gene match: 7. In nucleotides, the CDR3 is TGTGCCAGCAGTGTCGGGACTAGCCCGTCCAATGAGCAGTTCTTC. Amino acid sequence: CASSVGTSPSNEQFF.

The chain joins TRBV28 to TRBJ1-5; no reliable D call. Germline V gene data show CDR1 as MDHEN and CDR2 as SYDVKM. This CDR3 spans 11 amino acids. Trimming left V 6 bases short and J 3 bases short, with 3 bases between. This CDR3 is CASSLNQPQHF. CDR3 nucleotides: TGTGCCAGCAGCCTCAATCAGCCCCAGCATTTT.

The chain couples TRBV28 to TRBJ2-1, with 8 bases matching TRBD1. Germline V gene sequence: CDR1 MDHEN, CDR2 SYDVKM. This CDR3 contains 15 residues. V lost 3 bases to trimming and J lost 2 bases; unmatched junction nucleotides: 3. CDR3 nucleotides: TGTGCCAGCAGTTTGACAGGGGCCACCTACAATGAGCAGTTCTTC. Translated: CASSLTGATYNEQFF.

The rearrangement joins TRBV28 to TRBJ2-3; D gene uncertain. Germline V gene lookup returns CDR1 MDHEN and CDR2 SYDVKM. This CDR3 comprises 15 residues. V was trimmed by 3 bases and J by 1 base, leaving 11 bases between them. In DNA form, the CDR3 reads TGTGCCAGCAGTTTCATGGCTTCCCGCACAGATACGCAGTATTTT. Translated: CASSFMASRTDTQYF.

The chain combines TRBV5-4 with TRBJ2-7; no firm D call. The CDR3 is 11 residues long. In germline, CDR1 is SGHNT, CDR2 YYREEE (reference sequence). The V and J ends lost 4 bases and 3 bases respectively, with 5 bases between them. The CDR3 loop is CASSLNYEQYF. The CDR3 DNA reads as TGTGCCAGCAGCCTTAACTACGAGCAGTACTTC.

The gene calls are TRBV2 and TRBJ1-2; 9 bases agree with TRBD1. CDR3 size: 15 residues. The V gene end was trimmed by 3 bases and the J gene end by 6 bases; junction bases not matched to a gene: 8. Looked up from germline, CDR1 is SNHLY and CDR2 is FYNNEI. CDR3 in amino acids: CASSEFVRTGDGYTF. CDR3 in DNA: TGTGCCAGCAGTGAGTTTGTCAGGACAGGGGATGGCTACACCTTC.

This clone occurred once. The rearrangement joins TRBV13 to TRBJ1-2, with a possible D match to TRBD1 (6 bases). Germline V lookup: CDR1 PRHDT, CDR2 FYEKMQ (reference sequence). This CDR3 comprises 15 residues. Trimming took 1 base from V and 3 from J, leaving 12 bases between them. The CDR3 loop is CASSLVDSPYYGYTF. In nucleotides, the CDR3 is TGTGCCAGCAGCTTAGTGGACAGTCCCTACTATGGCTACACCTTC.

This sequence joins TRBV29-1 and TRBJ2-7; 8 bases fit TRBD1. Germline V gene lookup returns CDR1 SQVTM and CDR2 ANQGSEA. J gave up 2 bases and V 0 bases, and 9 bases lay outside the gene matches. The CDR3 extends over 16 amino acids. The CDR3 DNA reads TGCAGCGTTGAAGATCCGGGGACAGGATTAACCTACGAGCAGTACTTC. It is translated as CSVEDPGTGLTYEQYF.

The CDR3 coding sequence is TGCGCCAGCAAGTTAGAAGCGAACACTGAAGCTTTCTTT. Its translation is CASKLEANTEAFF. J is TRBJ1-1 and V is TRBV4-3; D uncertain. The CDR3 extends over 13 amino acids. V lost 7 bases to trimming and J lost 1 base, with 10 bases between them. Germline lookup yields CDR1 LGHNA and CDR2 YSLEER.

CDR3 protein: CASSYGNTIYF. For the CDR3, the DNA is TGTGCCAGCAGTTATGGAAACACCATATATTTT. The rearrangement joins TRBV6-1 to TRBJ1-3; D remains unclear. Trimming stripped 5 bases from V and 3 bases from J, with 2 bases between. The CDR3 totals 11 residues. Germline loops: CDR1 MNHNS, CDR2 SASEGT.